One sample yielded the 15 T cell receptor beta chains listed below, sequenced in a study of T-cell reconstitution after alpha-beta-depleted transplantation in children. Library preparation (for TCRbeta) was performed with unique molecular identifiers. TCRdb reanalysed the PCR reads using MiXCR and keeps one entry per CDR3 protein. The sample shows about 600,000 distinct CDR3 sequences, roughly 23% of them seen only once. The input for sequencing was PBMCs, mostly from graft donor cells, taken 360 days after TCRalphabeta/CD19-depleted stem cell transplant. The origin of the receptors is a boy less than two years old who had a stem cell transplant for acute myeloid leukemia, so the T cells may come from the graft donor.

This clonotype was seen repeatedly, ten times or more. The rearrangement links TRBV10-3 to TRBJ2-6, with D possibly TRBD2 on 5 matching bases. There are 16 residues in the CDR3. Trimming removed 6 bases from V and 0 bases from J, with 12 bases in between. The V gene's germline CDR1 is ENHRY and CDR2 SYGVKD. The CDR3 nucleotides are TGTGCCATCAGGAGGGCACTTACCTCTGGGGCCAACGTCCTGACTTTC. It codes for CAIRRALTSGANVLTF.

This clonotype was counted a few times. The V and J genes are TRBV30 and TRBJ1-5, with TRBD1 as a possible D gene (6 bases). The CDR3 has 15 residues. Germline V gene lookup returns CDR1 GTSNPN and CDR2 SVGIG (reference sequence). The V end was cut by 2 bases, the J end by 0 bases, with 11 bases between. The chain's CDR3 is CAWSRGQPSNQPQHF. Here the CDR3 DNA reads TGTGCCTGGAGTCGCGGACAGCCTAGCAATCAGCCCCAGCATTTT.

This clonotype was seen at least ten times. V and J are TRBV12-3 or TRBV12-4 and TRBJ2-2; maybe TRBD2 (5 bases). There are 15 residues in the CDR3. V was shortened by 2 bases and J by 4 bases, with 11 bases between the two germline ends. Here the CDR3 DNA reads TGTGCCAGCAGTTTATGGGGAGTCGGCACCGGGGAGCTGTTTTTT. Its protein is CASSLWGVGTGELFF.

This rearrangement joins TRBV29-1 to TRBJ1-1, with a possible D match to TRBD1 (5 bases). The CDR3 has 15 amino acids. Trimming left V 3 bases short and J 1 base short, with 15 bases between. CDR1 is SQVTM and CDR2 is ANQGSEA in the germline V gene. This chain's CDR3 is CSVDIGAGANTEAFF. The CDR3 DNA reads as TGCAGCGTTGACATTGGGGCAGGAGCGAACACTGAAGCTTTCTTT.

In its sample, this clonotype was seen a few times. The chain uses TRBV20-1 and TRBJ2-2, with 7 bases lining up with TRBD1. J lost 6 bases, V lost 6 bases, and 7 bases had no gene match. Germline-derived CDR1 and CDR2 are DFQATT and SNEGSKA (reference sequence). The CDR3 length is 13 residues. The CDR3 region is CSASTGAPGELFF. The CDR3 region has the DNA TGCAGTGCATCAACAGGGGCCCCCGGGGAGCTGTTTTTT.

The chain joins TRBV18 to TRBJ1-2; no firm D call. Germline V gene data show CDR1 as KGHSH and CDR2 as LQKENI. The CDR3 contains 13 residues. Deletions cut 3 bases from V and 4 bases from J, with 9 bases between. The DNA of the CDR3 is TGTGCCAGCTCACCCCGGGAGAGCTATGGCTACACCTTC. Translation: CASSPRESYGYTF.

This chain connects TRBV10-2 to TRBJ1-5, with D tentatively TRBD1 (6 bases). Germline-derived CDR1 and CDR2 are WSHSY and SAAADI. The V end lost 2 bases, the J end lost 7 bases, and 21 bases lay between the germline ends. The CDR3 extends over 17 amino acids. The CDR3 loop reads CASSENVGGLRKQPQHF. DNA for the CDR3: TGCGCCAGCAGTGAGAATGTTGGGGGCCTTCGGAAACAGCCCCAGCATTTT.

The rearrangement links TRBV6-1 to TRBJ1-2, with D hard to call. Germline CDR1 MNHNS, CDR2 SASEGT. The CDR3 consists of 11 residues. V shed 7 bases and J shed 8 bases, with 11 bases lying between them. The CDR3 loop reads CASNMLMGYTF. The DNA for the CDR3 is TGTGCCAGCAACATGTTAATGGGCTACACCTTC.

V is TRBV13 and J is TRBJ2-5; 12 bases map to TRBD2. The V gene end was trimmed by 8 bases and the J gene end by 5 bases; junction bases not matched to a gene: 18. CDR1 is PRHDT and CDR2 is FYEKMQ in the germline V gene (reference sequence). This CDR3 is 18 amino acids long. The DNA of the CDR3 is TGTGCCAGCTGTTCGGGGACTAGCGGGTCCCGGACGTCGGAGACCCAGTACTTC. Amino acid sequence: CASCSGTSGSRTSETQYF.

The CDR3: CASSASTRFSQYF. The CDR3 region has the DNA TGTGCCAGCAGCGCATCAACAAGGTTTTCGCAGTATTTT. The chain combines TRBV9 with TRBJ2-3; D uncertain. Germline lookup yields CDR1 SGDLS and CDR2 YYNGEE. V was clipped by 3 bases and J by 10 bases, with 15 bases between them. The CDR3 spans 13 residues.

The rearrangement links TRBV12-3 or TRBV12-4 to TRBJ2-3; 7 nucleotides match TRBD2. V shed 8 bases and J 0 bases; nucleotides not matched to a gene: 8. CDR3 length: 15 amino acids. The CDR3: CASHPTSLSTDTQYF. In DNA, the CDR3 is TGTGCCAGCCACCCGACTAGCCTTAGCACAGATACGCAGTATTTT.

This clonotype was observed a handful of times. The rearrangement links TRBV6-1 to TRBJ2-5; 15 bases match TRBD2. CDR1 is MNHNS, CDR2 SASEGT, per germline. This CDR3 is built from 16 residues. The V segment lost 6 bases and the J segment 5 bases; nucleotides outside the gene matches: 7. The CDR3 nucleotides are TGTGCCAGCAGGCGGACTAGCGGGGGGGCTCTTGAGACCCAGTACTTC. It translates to CASRRTSGGALETQYF.

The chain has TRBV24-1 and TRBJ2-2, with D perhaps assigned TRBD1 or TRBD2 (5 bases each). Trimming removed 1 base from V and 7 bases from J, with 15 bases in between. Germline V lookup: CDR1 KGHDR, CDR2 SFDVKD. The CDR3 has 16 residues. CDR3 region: CATSDFQTGANGELFF. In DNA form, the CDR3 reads TGTGCCACCAGTGATTTCCAAACCGGGGCCAACGGGGAGCTGTTTTTT.

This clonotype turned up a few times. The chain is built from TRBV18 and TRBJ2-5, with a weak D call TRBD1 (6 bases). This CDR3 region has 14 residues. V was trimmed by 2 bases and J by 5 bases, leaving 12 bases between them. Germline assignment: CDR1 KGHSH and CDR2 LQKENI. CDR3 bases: TGTGCCAGCTCACCAGGGGGCTGGGAGGAGACCCAGTACTTC. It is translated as CASSPGGWEETQYF.

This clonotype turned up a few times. The DNA for the CDR3 is TGCAGTGCTATTAGAACCTTGAACACTGAAGCTTTCTTT. It encodes CSAIRTLNTEAFF. The rearrangement links TRBV20-1 to TRBJ1-1, with D unclear. With 4 bases removed from V and 0 bases from J, the gap between germline ends came to 9 bases. CDR3 length: 13 residues. Germline-derived CDR1 and CDR2 are DFQATT and SNEGSKA (reference sequence).